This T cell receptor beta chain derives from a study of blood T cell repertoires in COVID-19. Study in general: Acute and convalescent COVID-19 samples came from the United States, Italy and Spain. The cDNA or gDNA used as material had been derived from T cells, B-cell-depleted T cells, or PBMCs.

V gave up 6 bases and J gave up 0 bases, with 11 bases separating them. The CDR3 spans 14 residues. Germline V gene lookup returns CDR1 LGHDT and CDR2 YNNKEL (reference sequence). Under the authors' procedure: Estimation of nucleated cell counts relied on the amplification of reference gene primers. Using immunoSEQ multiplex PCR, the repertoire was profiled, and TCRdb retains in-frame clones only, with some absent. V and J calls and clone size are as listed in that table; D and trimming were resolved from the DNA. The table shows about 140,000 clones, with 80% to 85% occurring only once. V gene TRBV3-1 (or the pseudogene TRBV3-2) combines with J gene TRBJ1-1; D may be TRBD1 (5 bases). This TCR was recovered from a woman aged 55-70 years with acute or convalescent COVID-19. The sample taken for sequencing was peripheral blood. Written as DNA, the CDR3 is TGTGCCAGCAGGACCGGGGGACTGAACACTGAAGCTTTCTTT. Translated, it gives CASRTGGLNTEAFF.